Listed here is a single T cell receptor (beta chain). Its antigen is not identified. This record belongs to a study of T cell responses to AZD1222 COVID-19 vaccine. Study-level findings and limits: Baseline seropositives among AZD1222 recipients totaled only five to seven.

In germline, CDR1 is SEHNR, CDR2 FQNEAQ (reference sequence). The CDR3 length is 17 residues. With V trimmed by 4 bases and J by 8 bases, 8 bases remained unmatched. Sequencing was performed with immunoSEQ multiplex PCR; in TCRdb, only in-frame clones are kept and a portion is missing. The sample contains 170,000 or so clones, about 92% of which appear only once. Here the sequenced sample was peripheral blood, taken on day 0 of AZD1222 vaccination. This chain links TRBV7-9 with TRBJ2-1, with 16 bases aligning to TRBD2. The source of this sequence is an adult in good health. The CDR3 sequence is CASSSGTSGGATDEQFF. The CDR3 DNA reads as TGTGCCAGCAGCTCGGGGACTAGCGGGGGGGCCACGGATGAGCAGTTCTTC. Full variable domain (remainder filled in from reference TRBV7-9 and TRBJ2-1): DTGVSQNPRHKITKRGQNVTFRCDPISEHNRLYWYRQTLGQGPEFLTYFQNEAQLEKSRLLSDRFSAERPKGSFSTLEIQRTEQGDSAMYLCASSSGTSGGATDEQFFGPGTRLTVL.